These 22 T cell receptor beta chains were sequenced from one sample in a study of T cell repertoires in cytomegalovirus infection (dated by TCRdb to about 2019). Antigen specificity for these receptors is unknown. Instrument on record: Illumina HiSeq 1500. TCRdb's own reprocessing of the public reads used fastp at Q25 and MiXCR and kept productive beta chains. Rows merge per CDR3 protein into single entries with the most common DNA and genes. Counted in this sample were 650,000 to 900,000 distinct CDR3 sequences; roughly 33% of them appeared once. Of the sample, roughly 12% is held by the ten largest clones. The treatment or condition tag for this specimen amounts to: in vitro stimulation with specific CMV peptide epitopes to enrich CMV-specific T cells. Source: cultured CD8+ T cells from PBMCs, taken from culture after CMV antigen stimulation. These receptors were collected from a human donor in good health (CMV status not recorded). Some clones in this sample may be carry-over from other donors' samples.

A few counts support this clonotype. The rearrangement uses TRBV5-6 and TRBJ2-2; 7 bases agree with TRBD1. Germline loops: CDR1 SGHDT, CDR2 YYEEEE. Trimming removed 4 bases from V and 1 base from J; junction bases left unmatched: 7. This CDR3 has 16 amino acids. The DNA for the CDR3 is TGTGCCAGCAGCCAACCGGACAGGCTGAACACCGGGGAGCTGTTTTTT. This gives the protein CASSQPDRLNTGELFF.

This chain uses TRBV27 with TRBJ2-7; 7 bases fit TRBD1. The CDR3 spans 14 residues. V lost 5 bases and J lost 1; bases outside the gene matches: 5. Germline CDR1 MNHEY, CDR2 SMNVEV (reference sequence). CDR3 loop: CASSAGTVSYEQYF. In DNA form, the CDR3 reads TGTGCCAGCAGTGCCGGGACAGTATCCTACGAGCAGTACTTC.

The V gene is TRBV6-2 or TRBV6-3, the J gene TRBJ1-5; D is unresolved. CDR1 MNHEY and CDR2 SVGEGT come from the germline V gene. V lost 2 bases, J lost 0 bases, and 8 bases lay in between. CDR3 size: 15 residues. The CDR3 protein is CASSYNQNSNQPQHF. CDR3 nucleotides: TGTGCCAGCAGTTACAACCAGAATAGCAATCAGCCCCAGCATTTT.

This clonotype occurred a few times. This rearrangement joins TRBV19 to TRBJ2-1; D not resolved. Trimming removed 5 bases from V and 0 bases from J, with 26 bases in between. CDR3 size: 20 residues. CDR1 LNHDA and CDR2 SQIVND come from the germline V gene (reference sequence). The chain's CDR3 is CASSFGPSFGYASSYNEQFF. The DNA of the CDR3 is TGTGCCAGTAGTTTCGGACCCTCTTTCGGTTATGCCAGCTCCTACAATGAGCAGTTCTTC.

This chain links TRBV7-9 with TRBJ1-1; 7 bases line up with TRBD1. Trimming at V came to 4 bases and at J to 6 bases, leaving 11 bases not matched to a gene. This CDR3 has 15 residues. From germline, CDR1 is SEHNR and CDR2 FQNEAQ (reference sequence). CDR3: CASSSSGQLGAEAFF. Here the CDR3 DNA reads TGTGCCAGCAGCTCATCGGGACAGCTTGGAGCTGAAGCTTTCTTT.

This sequence joins TRBV7-9 and TRBJ2-7; D unclear. The germline V gene encodes CDR1 SEHNR and CDR2 FQNEAQ (reference sequence). The ends were cut back, 0 bases at V and 1 base at J, with 7 bases in the middle. The CDR3 sequence is 14 residues long. The CDR3 sequence is CASSLAYSSYEQYV. CDR3 DNA: TGTGCCAGCAGCTTAGCATACAGTTCCTACGAGCAGTACGTC.

The chain has TRBV7-9 and TRBJ1-1; 9 bases fit TRBD1. The J segment lost 5 bases and the V segment lost 4 bases, leaving 8 bases of the junction unmatched. Per germline, CDR1 SEHNR and CDR2 FQNEAQ (reference sequence). This CDR3 has 15 residues. CDR3 region: CASSSRDREVTEAFF. The CDR3 DNA reads TGTGCCAGCAGCTCCCGGGACAGGGAGGTTACTGAAGCTTTCTTT.

The sample holds many counts of this clonotype. The CDR3 reads CASSLLEGTDTQYF. CDR3 coding DNA: TGTGCCAGCAGCTTACTGGAGGGAACAGATACGCAGTATTTT. The gene calls are TRBV7-8 and TRBJ2-3; TRBD2 is a possible D gene (6 bases). This CDR3 comprises 14 residues. Germline CDR1 SGHVS, CDR2 FQNEAQ. Deletions cut 2 bases from V and 3 bases from J, with 9 bases between.

This clonotype was seen only a few times. The CDR3 DNA follows: TGCAGCGTGGATGGGATCCGGGACAGACAGAACTCGTACCAAGAGACCCAGTACTTC. It is translated as CSVDGIRDRQNSYQETQYF. The V gene is TRBV29-1, the J gene TRBJ2-5; 7 bases are a match to TRBD1. The CDR3 spans 19 residues. Germline loops: CDR1 SQVTM, CDR2 ANQGSEA. The trim removed 6 bases at V and 0 bases at J, leaving 22 bases unmatched. The full variable domain, completed using reference TRBV29-1 and TRBJ2-5, is SAVISQKPSRDICQRGTSLTIQCQVDSQVTMMFWYRQQPGQSLTLIATANQGSEATYESGFVIDKFPISRPNLTFSTLTVSNMSPEDSSIYLCSVDGIRDRQNSYQETQYFGPGTRLLVL.

This clonotype was seen only a few times. The chain combines TRBV11-2 with TRBJ2-1; 10 nucleotides line up with TRBD2. V lost 4 bases, J lost 8 bases, and 11 bases stayed unmatched. Germline V gives CDR1 SGHAT, CDR2 FQNNGV. This CDR3 is 16 amino acids long. DNA for the CDR3: TGTGCCAGCAGCTCCCCCCTAGCGGGGGTAGTGGATGAGCAGTTCTTC. Encoded protein: CASSSPLAGVVDEQFF. Looking up the rest from reference TRBV11-2 and TRBJ2-1 gives the full variable domain: EAGVAQSPRYKIIEKRQSVAFWCNPISGHATLYWYQQILGQGPKLLIQFQNNGVVDDSQLPKDRFSAERLKGVDSTLKIQPAKLEDSAVYLCASSSPLAGVVDEQFFGPGTRLTVL.

Details on this clonotype: This may be a read error: a much more frequent sequence differs by one nucleotide. The chain couples TRBV28 to TRBJ2-1, with D perhaps TRBD1 (5 bases). The CDR3 runs to 14 residues. Germline V gives CDR1 MDHEN, CDR2 SYDVKM. The CDR3 DNA follows: TGTGCCACCAGTTTTCAGGGAATCAACAATGAGCAGTTCTTC. This codes for CATSFQGINNEQFF. Supplemented by reference TRBV28 and TRBJ2-1, the full variable domain reads DVKVTQSSRYLVKRTGEKVFLECVQDMDHENMFWYRQDPGLGLRLIYFSYDVKMKEKGDIPEGYSVSREKKERFSLILESASTNQTSMYLCATSFQGINNEQFFGPGTRLTVL.

The genes are TRBV7-9 and TRBJ1-1; D may be TRBD1 (6 bases). Germline lookup yields CDR1 SEHNR and CDR2 FQNEAQ (reference sequence). There are 15 residues in the CDR3. V was clipped by 5 bases and J by 1 base, with 14 bases between them. The CDR3 DNA sequence: TGTGCCAGCAGCAAGGGGGGGGCAAGGAACACTGAAGCTTTCTTT. Protein sequence: CASSKGGARNTEAFF. Drawing the rest from reference TRBV7-9 and TRBJ1-1, the complete variable domain is DTGVSQNPRHKITKRGQNVTFRCDPISEHNRLYWYRQTLGQGPEFLTYFQNEAQLEKSRLLSDRFSAERPKGSFSTLEIQRTEQGDSAMYLCASSKGGARNTEAFFGQGTRLTVV.

V is TRBV7-9 and J is TRBJ2-2; either TRBD1 or TRBD2 may supply D (5 bases each). The CDR3 length is 15 residues. Deletions cut 3 bases from V and 7 bases from J, with 15 bases between. Per the germline V gene, CDR1 is SEHNR and CDR2 is FQNEAQ (reference sequence). CDR3 in DNA: TGTGCCAGCAGCTTCCACAGGAGGCTGGGCGGGGAGCTGTTTTTT. Amino acids: CASSFHRRLGGELFF. The full variable domain, its missing parts supplied by reference TRBV7-9 and TRBJ2-2, is DTGVSQNPRHKITKRGQNVTFRCDPISEHNRLYWYRQTLGQGPEFLTYFQNEAQLEKSRLLSDRFSAERPKGSFSTLEIQRTEQGDSAMYLCASSFHRRLGGELFFGEGSRLTVL.

Details on this clonotype: A read error may produce the germline difference seen at one junction end. This chain joins TRBV7-9 and TRBJ1-2; D gene uncertain. The V gene's germline CDR1 is SEHNR and CDR2 FQNEAQ (reference sequence). This CDR3 has 14 residues. The CDR3 protein is CASSFWVRAYGYTF. In DNA form, the CDR3 reads TGTGCTAGCAGCTTCTGGGTTCGTGCCTATGGCTACACCTTC.

Points on this clonotype: A much larger clone differs by one base, so this may be a read error. This chain joins TRBV7-6 and TRBJ2-2; 7 bases are a match to TRBD1. CDR3 length: 14 amino acids. CDR1 SGHVS and CDR2 FNYEAQ come from the germline V gene. CDR3 coding DNA: TGTGTCAGCAGCCTTCCAGGGGGCACCGGGGAGCTGTTTTTT. Protein product: CVSSLPGGTGELFF.

This clonotype came up many times. The chain is built from TRBV7-8 and TRBJ2-1, with 10 bases fitting TRBD2. Germline V gene lookup returns CDR1 SGHVS and CDR2 FQNEAQ. V lost 3 bases to trimming and J lost 10 bases; unmatched junction nucleotides: 12. This CDR3 region has 16 residues. The CDR3 spells CASSFPQSGGATEQFF. DNA of the CDR3: TGTGCCAGCAGCTTCCCCCAAAGCGGGGGGGCCACGGAGCAGTTCTTC.

This clonotype was counted between two and nine times. The chain joins TRBV4-1 to TRBJ1-1, with TRBD1 matching 9 bases. Germline CDR1 is MGHRA and CDR2 is YSYEKL. Trimming cost V 0 bases and J 13 bases; bases outside gene matches: 3. The CDR3 contains 12 residues. This CDR3 reads CASSQETGGVFF. CDR3 nucleotide sequence: TGCGCCAGCAGCCAAGAAACAGGGGGCGTTTTCTTT.

The chain links TRBV14 to TRBJ2-4; TRBD1 aligns across 10 bases. V dropped 3 bases and J dropped 6; count of bases not matched to a gene: 2. Germline values: CDR1 SGHDN, CDR2 FVKESK. The CDR3 extends over 14 amino acids. CDR3 amino acids: CASSQGQGLNIQYF. The CDR3, as DNA: TGTGCCAGCAGCCAGGGACAGGGGTTAAACATTCAGTACTTC.

Many counts were recorded for this clonotype. The V and J genes are TRBV7-8 and TRBJ2-1; 10 bases are a match to TRBD1. The length of the CDR3 is 15 residues. The germline CDR1 and CDR2 sequences are SGHVS and FQNEAQ. The V segment lost 4 bases and the J segment 7 bases; nucleotides outside the gene matches: 7. DNA for the CDR3: TGTGCCAGCAGCTCCCGGGACAGGGGAAGTAATGAGCAGTTCTTC. Residues: CASSSRDRGSNEQFF. The full variable domain, rest sourced from reference TRBV7-8 and TRBJ2-1, is GAGVSQSPRYKVAKRGQDVALRCDPISGHVSLFWYQQALGQGPEFLTYFQNEAQLDKSGLPSDRFFAERPEGSVSTLKIQRTQQEDSAVYLCASSSRDRGSNEQFFGPGTRLTVL.

This clonotype has a count of ten or more. The chain couples TRBV7-6 to TRBJ1-1; D remains ambiguous. The CDR3 runs to 13 residues. V gave up 1 base and J gave up 3 bases, with 6 bases separating them. CDR1 SGHVS and CDR2 FNYEAQ come from the germline V gene. CDR3: CASSLELDTEAFF. DNA of the CDR3: TGTGCCAGCAGCTTAGAATTGGACACTGAAGCTTTCTTT.

This clonotype was recorded a few times. CDR3 sequence: CASRPTSTYEQYV. As DNA, the CDR3 is TGTGCCAGCAGACCGACTAGCACCTACGAGCAGTACGTC. The V and J genes are TRBV6-2 or TRBV6-3 and TRBJ2-7; 7 bases align to TRBD2. Trimming took 6 bases from V and 2 from J; bases not matched to a gene: 4. This CDR3 comprises 13 residues. Germline V gene lookup returns CDR1 MNHEY and CDR2 SVGEGT.

The chain has TRBV9 and TRBJ2-3; D uncertain. The V and J ends lost 6 bases and 0 bases respectively, with 20 bases between them. Germline V gene data show CDR1 as SGDLS and CDR2 as YYNGEE. This CDR3 comprises 17 residues. This CDR3 is CASNTAERPTSTDTQYF. CDR3 in DNA: TGTGCCAGCAACACCGCCGAAAGGCCAACTAGCACAGATACGCAGTATTTT. Full variable domain (remainder filled in from reference TRBV9 and TRBJ2-3): DSGVTQTPKHLITATGQRVTLRCSPRSGDLSVYWYQQSLDQGLQFLIQYYNGEERAKGNILERFSAQQFPDLHSELNLSSLELGDSALYFCASNTAERPTSTDTQYFGPGTRLTVL.